This T cell receptor (beta chain) was identified in a study of cytomegalovirus exposure and HLA in healthy donors. Findings and limits, study-wide: Earlier results showed most TCR beta V segments being productive about 87% or about 30% of the time.

Concerning this clone itself: Its antigen is undetermined.

With 60 Vbeta and 13 Jbeta primers, the PCR was carried out. TCRdb keeps only in-frame clones here, not all; method: immunoSEQ multiplex PCR. The sample lists 150,000 or so clones; around 79% were seen once. CDR1 is KGHSH and CDR2 is LQKENI in the germline V gene. CDR3 length: 16 residues. V dropped 1 base and J dropped 0 bases, with 7 bases sitting between them. Sequencing input: PBMCs. The receptor's source is a man aged 35 to 55 in good health and CMV-seropositive. The chain uses TRBV18 and TRBJ2-6; D unclear. CDR3: CASSPLPGSGANVLTF. In nucleotides, the CDR3 is TGTGCCAGCTCACCACTTCCGGGCTCTGGGGCCAACGTCCTGACTTTC.